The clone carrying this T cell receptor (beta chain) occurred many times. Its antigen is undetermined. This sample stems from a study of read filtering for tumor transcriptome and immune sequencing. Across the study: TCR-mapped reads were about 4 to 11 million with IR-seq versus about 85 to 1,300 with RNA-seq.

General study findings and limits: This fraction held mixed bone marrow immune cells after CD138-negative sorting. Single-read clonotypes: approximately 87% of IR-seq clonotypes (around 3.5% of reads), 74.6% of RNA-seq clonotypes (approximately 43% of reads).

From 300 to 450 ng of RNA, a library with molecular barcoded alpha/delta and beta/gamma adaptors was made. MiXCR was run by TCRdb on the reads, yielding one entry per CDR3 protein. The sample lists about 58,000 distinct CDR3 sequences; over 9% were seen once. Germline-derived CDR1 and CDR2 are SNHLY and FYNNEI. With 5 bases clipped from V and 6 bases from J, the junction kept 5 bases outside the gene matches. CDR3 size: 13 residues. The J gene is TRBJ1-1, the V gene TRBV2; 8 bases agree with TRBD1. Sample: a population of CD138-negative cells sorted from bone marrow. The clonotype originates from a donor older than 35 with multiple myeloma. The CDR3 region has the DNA TGTGCCAGCAGTCCAGGGGGCTTCGCTGAAGCTTTCTTT. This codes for CASSPGGFAEAFF.